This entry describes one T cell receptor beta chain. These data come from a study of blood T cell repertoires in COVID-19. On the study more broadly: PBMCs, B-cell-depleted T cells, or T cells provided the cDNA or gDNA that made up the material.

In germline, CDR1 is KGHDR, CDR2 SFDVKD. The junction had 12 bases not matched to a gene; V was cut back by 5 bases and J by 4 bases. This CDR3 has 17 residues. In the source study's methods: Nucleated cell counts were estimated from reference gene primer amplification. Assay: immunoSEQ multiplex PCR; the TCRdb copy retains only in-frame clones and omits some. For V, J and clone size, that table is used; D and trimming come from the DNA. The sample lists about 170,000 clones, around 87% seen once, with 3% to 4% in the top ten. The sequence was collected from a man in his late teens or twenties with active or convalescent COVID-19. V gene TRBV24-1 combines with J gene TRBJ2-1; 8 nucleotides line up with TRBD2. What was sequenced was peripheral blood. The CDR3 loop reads CATSGSGGTRGYNEQFF. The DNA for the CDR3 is TGTGCCACCAGTGGCTCCGGAGGGACTAGGGGATACAATGAGCAGTTCTTC.